These T cell receptor beta chains were read from a single sample in a study of blood T cells in healthy people across ages. TCRdb ran MiXCR on the 5' RACE reads and lists one entry per CDR3 protein. The sample records roughly 1,800,000 distinct CDR3 sequences, around half being singletons. Specimen: blood. The receptors here all came from a woman in her thirties or forties in good health. CDR3s include the opening cysteine and the closing phenylalanine or tryptophan. A D gene is named only where the DNA matches it firmly. Size tells how often a clone was seen (once, few, many) or the class of an expanded clone, and some rows leave it out.

.	TRBD2	TRBJ2-3	TRBV9	TGTGCCAGCAGCGTAGGTTTGGGACTAGCGGGGGGCAGCACAGATACGCAGTATTTT	CASSVGLGLAGGSTDTQYF
once	TRBD2	TRBJ2-1	TRBV20-1	TGCAGTGCTAGAGATGGGATTCTAGCGGGGGTCAACGAGCAGTTCTTC	CSARDGILAGVNEQFF
.	TRBD2	TRBJ2-3	TRBV12-3/TRBV12-4	TGTGCCAGCAAAAAGAGCAGAGCGGGGGGAGATACGCAGTATTTT	CASKKSRAGGDTQYF
.	.	TRBJ2-5	TRBV6-5	TGTGCCATCAGTTACTCGAACGAGGAGACCCAGTACTTC	CAISYSNEETQYF
.	TRBD1	TRBJ2-5	TRBV20-1	TGCAGTGCTACCCCTGCGACAGGGGACGAGACCCAGTACTTC	CSATPATGDETQYF
few	.	TRBJ2-7	TRBV20-1	TGCAGTGCCCCGCGACCCCACCGGGGGTTCTACGAGCAGTACTTC	CSAPRPHRGFYEQYF
few	TRBD1	TRBJ1-2	TRBV4-3	TGCGCCAGCAGCAGTTCTCCGGGACAGGCATTCTATGGCTACACCTTC	CASSSSPGQAFYGYTF
few	.	TRBJ2-3	TRBV7-2	TGTGCCAGCAGCTTAGTAAGGTCCAGTAGCACAGATACGCAGTATTTT	CASSLVRSSSTDTQYF
.	TRBD2	TRBJ2-1	TRBV20-1	TGCAGTGCTAGAGGGCAGCGGGGGGACTACAATGAGCAGTTCTTC	CSARGQRGDYNEQFF
.	TRBD2	TRBJ2-3	TRBV7-2	TGTGCCAGCAGCTCCCGTAGCGGGGGGGCCGTCGCAGATACGCAGTATTTT	CASSSRSGGAVADTQYF
.	.	TRBJ2-1	TRBV7-9	TGTGCCAGCAGTTTAGGGGGGCATGTTGAGCAGTTCTTC	CASSLGGHVEQFF
.	TRBD2	TRBJ2-3	TRBV13	TGTGCCAGCAAGAGGGCGGGGGGGCCAGATACGCAGTATTTT	CASKRAGGPDTQYF
many	.	TRBJ1-2	TRBV27	TGTGCCAGCAGTTTCGGGCTAAACTATGGCTACACCTTC	CASSFGLNYGYTF
few	.	TRBJ1-6	TRBV7-9	TGTGCCAGCAGCTTATGGGCTTCACCCCTCCACTTT	CASSLWASPLHF
few	.	TRBJ1-6	TRBV10-3	TGTGCCATCAGTGAGTCTTTCCAGGGAAGGAATTCACCCCTCCACTTT	CAISESFQGRNSPLHF
few	TRBD1	TRBJ1-1	TRBV10-3	TGTGCCATCAGTGAGGCGACAGGGGTTAGAGCTTTCTTT	CAISEATGVRAFF
.	TRBD1	TRBJ2-1	TRBV24-1	TGTGCCACCAGTGACCCGACAGGGGGAACATACAATGAGCAGTTCTTC	CATSDPTGGTYNEQFF
.	.	TRBJ2-3	TRBV9	TGTGCCAGCAGCGTAGCCCCCCAACGAGCGCGGACAGATACGCAGTATTTT	CASSVAPQRARTDTQYF
once	.	TRBJ1-2	TRBV20-1	TGCAGTGCTAGACCCCGAAGGGAGGCCATGGAAGGCTACACCTTC	CSARPRREAMEGYTF
.	.	TRBJ2-1	TRBV27	TGTGCCAGCAGTTCCAAAGGGCGGGGAGGACGAAATGAGCAGTTCTTC	CASSSKGRGGRNEQFF
.	TRBD1	TRBJ2-3	TRBV5-1	TGCGCCAGCAGCTCGGGGAACCGGGACAGGGCCACAGATACGCAGTATTTT	CASSSGNRDRATDTQYF
.	.	TRBJ1-1	TRBV10-2	TGCGCCAGCAGTGAGGATTACCCTAACACTGAAGCTTTCTTT	CASSEDYPNTEAFF
few	.	TRBJ1-2	TRBV28	TGTGCCAGCAGTTTATCCCCCCGGCAGGATGGCTACACCTTC	CASSLSPRQDGYTF
few	.	TRBJ2-5	TRBV2	TGTGCCAGCGGCGCTCCGGTGAAGGAGACCCAGTACTTC	CASGAPVKETQYF
few	.	TRBJ2-3	TRBV7-2	TGTGCCAGCAGCTTAGGACCCGGACATATAGAGAGTACAGATACGCAGTATTTT	CASSLGPGHIESTDTQYF
.	.	TRBJ2-1	TRBV5-1	TGCGCCAGCAGCTTGGAGGGGGGCACTTCCAATGAGCAGTTCTTC	CASSLEGGTSNEQFF
few	.	TRBJ2-5	TRBV20-1	TGCAGTGCTAGAGATCCCCTCCCATCCGGGGGACAGTACTTC	CSARDPLPSGGQYF
.	.	TRBJ2-5	TRBV4-1	TGCGCCAGCAGCCGCGCTCCCGGCGGCTCTCAAGAGACCCAGTACTTC	CASSRAPGGSQETQYF
.	.	TRBJ2-3	TRBV20-1	TGCAAACTGGACCAAGACAGCCGAGTGGATACGCAGTATTTT	CKLDQDSRVDTQYF
few	TRBD2	TRBJ2-5	TRBV27	TGTGCCAGCAGTTTCCACCGACTAGCGGGGGACCTTGAGACCCAGTACTTC	CASSFHRLAGDLETQYF
.	.	TRBJ1-4	TRBV28	TGTGCCAGCAGACCCGGGGGCGCGGCTAATGAAAAACTGTTTTTT	CASRPGGAANEKLFF
few	TRBD2	TRBJ2-3	TRBV7-2	TGTGCCAGCAGCTACGGACTAGCGGAAGATACGCAGTATTTT	CASSYGLAEDTQYF
.	.	TRBJ2-1	TRBV15	TGTGCCACCAGCATCTTCAGGGGAGTGCGTGACGATGAGCAGTTCTTC	CATSIFRGVRDDEQFF
few	.	TRBJ2-4	TRBV2	TGTGCCAGCAGAGGCCCGGGACGTAAAAACATTCAGTACTTC	CASRGPGRKNIQYF
.	.	TRBJ2-3	TRBV12-5	TGTGCTAGTGGTTTGGACTACTCTGATACGCAGTATTTT	CASGLDYSDTQYF
.	.	TRBJ2-5	TRBV2	TGTGCCACCAAGCGCCGGTACGGGGCGCGGGAGACCCAGTACTTC	CATKRRYGARETQYF
once	.	TRBJ1-2	TRBV11-2	TGTGCCAGCAGCTTTCGGGGGCCGGTACCTATAAGCTCCGAGCGGAACTATGGCTACACCTTC	CASSFRGPVPISSERNYGYTF
few	.	TRBJ2-3	TRBV25-1	TGTGCCAGCAGTGAATTAGTAACAGATACGCAGTATTTT	CASSELVTDTQYF
.	.	TRBJ2-3	TRBV12-3/TRBV12-4	TGTGCCAGCAGTTTAGAGGGGGGCAGGGGGGGCACAGATGCGCAGTATTTT	CASSLEGGRGGTDAQYF
.	.	TRBJ1-5	TRBV6-2/TRBV6-3	TGTGCCAGCAGCCACCTCGAGGGAGTCGGCAATCAGCCCCAGCATTTT	CASSHLEGVGNQPQHF
few	.	TRBJ2-1	TRBV27	TGTGCCAGCAGGATCTCTGGGAGCTCCTACAATGAGCAGTTCTTC	CASRISGSSYNEQFF
.	TRBD1	TRBJ1-4	TRBV6-6	TGTGCCAGCAGTTCGACAGGGAAAAATGAAAAACTGTTTTTT	CASSSTGKNEKLFF
few	.	TRBJ2-3	TRBV29-1	TGCAGCGTTGATCTAGATACGCAGTATTTT	CSVDLDTQYF
.	TRBD2	TRBJ2-1	TRBV2	TGTGCCAGCAGCCCCACGGGGGGGGCGGTCTACAATGAGCAGTTCTTC	CASSPTGGAVYNEQFF
few	.	TRBJ1-2	TRBV4-2	TGTGCCAGCAGCCCAGAACAACAAAGCTATGGCTACACCTTC	CASSPEQQSYGYTF
few	TRBD2	TRBJ2-1	TRBV6-6	TGTGCCAGCAGTTACGTGGACGGGGGGAAGCCTGAGCAGTTCTTC	CASSYVDGGKPEQFF
.	.	TRBJ2-6	TRBV14	TGTGCCAGCAGCCCTGACCAACCGGGTGGGGCCAACGTCCTGACTTTC	CASSPDQPGGANVLTF